These 13 T cell receptor beta chains were sequenced from one sample in a study of graft-versus-host responses after intestinal transplantation (TCRdb year 2021). Per the publication, the time point label means: cells obtained before transplantation from donor or recipient. The antigens of these receptors remain unknown. The library was produced with the immunoSEQ multiplex PCR assay. TCRdb retrieved this table from immuneACCESS and kept in-frame rearrangements only. Not all clones are present; in checked studies, unresolved V genes account for under half, and no reason is known for the remainder. The sample table shows fewer than 95,000 clones, and 94% are seen once. The top ten clones comprise around 0.18% of the sample. The sample was unstimulated CD4+ T cells sorted from spleen or lymph node cells, taken before transplant. These receptor sequences come from a human donor who was the organ donor for an intestinal transplant.

This clone appeared once. This CDR3 is CASSLYQGYEQYF. CDR3 coding DNA: TGTGCCAGCAGTTTATACCAGGGATACGAGCAGTACTTC. The V gene is TRBV27, the J gene TRBJ2-7, with D perhaps TRBD1 (5 bases). The CDR3 has 13 amino acids. Germline assignment: CDR1 MNHEY and CDR2 SMNVEV (reference sequence). V was pared by 1 base and J by 4 bases, with 8 bases between.

This clone was recorded once. The rearrangement links TRBV5-1 to TRBJ2-2; 9 nucleotides agree with TRBD1. Trimming removed 0 bases from V and 0 bases from J; junction bases left unmatched: 0. The germline CDR1 and CDR2 sequences are SGHRS and YFSETQ. The CDR3 runs 16 residues. This chain's CDR3 is CASSLGQGANTGELFF. The DNA for the CDR3 is TGCGCCAGCAGCTTGGGACAGGGGGCGAACACCGGGGAGCTGTTTTTT.

This rearrangement joins TRBV7-3 to TRBJ1-5; D remains unclear. The CDR3 totals 13 residues. Per the germline V gene, CDR1 is SGHTA and CDR2 is FQGTGA. Trimming took off 2 bases at V and 6 bases at J, with 8 bases between the two ends. The CDR3 DNA sequence: TGTGCCAGCAGCTTAGAGATAGGTCAGCCCCAGCATTTT. Translated: CASSLEIGQPQHF. The whole variable domain, filled in from reference TRBV7-3 and TRBJ1-5, reads GAGVSQTPSNKVTEKGKYVELRCDPISGHTALYWYRQSLGQGPEFLIYFQGTGAADDSGLPNDRFFAVRPEGSVSTLKIQRTERGDSAVYLCASSLEIGQPQHFGDGTRLSIL.

The chain employs TRBV5-6 and TRBJ2-7; TRBD1 matches at 9 bases. Per germline, CDR1 SGHDT and CDR2 YYEEEE. The V gene end was trimmed by 3 bases and the J gene end by 5 bases; junction bases not matched to a gene: 6. CDR3 length equals 14 residues. In DNA, the CDR3 is TGTGCCAGCAGCTGGGGACAGGGAGCGAACGAGCAGTACTTC. Protein sequence: CASSWGQGANEQYF.

This clone was seen a single time. The chain recombines TRBV30 with TRBJ1-2; maybe TRBD1 (6 bases). CDR1 is GTSNPN and CDR2 is SVGIG in the germline V gene (reference sequence). V was cut by 5 bases and J by 4 bases, with 26 bases left in between. The CDR3 contains 17 residues. The CDR3 is CAWLLGGAGAWGYGYTF. CDR3 nucleotide sequence: TGTGCCTGGCTCCTCGGGGGAGCGGGGGCGTGGGGCTATGGCTACACCTTC.

This chain links TRBV28 with TRBJ2-7; TRBD1 matches 10 bases. The length of the CDR3 is 15 residues. V shed 4 bases and J 3 bases; nucleotides not matched to a gene: 6. The V gene's germline CDR1 is MDHEN and CDR2 SYDVKM. The CDR3 spells CASSSGTGVFYEQYF. The CDR3 nucleotides read TGTGCCAGCAGTTCCGGGACAGGGGTGTTCTACGAGCAGTACTTC.

J is TRBJ2-2 and V is TRBV6-1, with D uncertain. V dropped 4 bases and J dropped 4 bases, with 7 bases sitting between them. CDR3 length: 13 residues. Germline-derived CDR1 and CDR2 are MNHNS and SASEGT. CDR3 bases: TGTGCCAGCAGTGTATCGCTCACCGGGGAGCTGTTTTTT. Its protein product is CASSVSLTGELFF.

This chain uses TRBV5-1 with TRBJ1-1; 8 positions agree with TRBD1. The V gene end was trimmed by 3 bases and the J gene end by 6 bases; junction bases not matched to a gene: 4. This CDR3 comprises 13 residues. Germline CDR1 reads SGHRS; CDR2 reads YFSETQ. The CDR3: CASSYGQGPEAFF. The CDR3 region has the DNA TGCGCCAGCAGCTATGGACAGGGCCCTGAAGCTTTCTTT.

This sequence joins TRBV6-5 and TRBJ1-2; 9 bases map to TRBD1. The CDR3 is 12 amino acids. V trimming: 5 bases; J trimming: 5 bases; junction bases outside the gene matches: 0. Germline V gene sequence: CDR1 MNHEY, CDR2 SVGAGI. The CDR3 DNA reads TGTGCCAGCAGTGACAGGGGGTATGGCTACACCTTC. Amino acid sequence: CASSDRGYGYTF.

Remarks on this clone: Within the sample, other DNA sequences also encode this same CDR3. The J gene is TRBJ1-6, the V gene TRBV6-1, with TRBD1 matching 9 bases. The junction had 7 bases not matched to a gene; V was cut back by 4 bases and J by 3 bases. This CDR3 region has 17 residues. The germline CDR1 and CDR2 sequences are MNHNS and SASEGT. The CDR3 protein is CASSAYRGRGYNSPLHF. DNA of the CDR3: TGTGCCAGCAGTGCCTACAGGGGGCGAGGCTATAATTCACCCCTCCACTTT.

V gene TRBV7-2 combines with J gene TRBJ2-6; D gene uncertain. Germline assignment: CDR1 SGHTA and CDR2 FQGNSA. The germline V and J ends were trimmed by 2 bases and 0 bases, with 5 bases remaining between them. This CDR3 is 15 amino acids long. The CDR3 here is CASSLILSGANVLTF. CDR3 bases: TGTGCCAGCAGCTTAATCCTCTCTGGGGCCAACGTCCTGACTTTC.

This sequence joins TRBV11-2 and TRBJ2-5, with 14 bases identical to TRBD2. Trimming removed 4 bases from V and 3 bases from J; junction bases left unmatched: 7. The germline V gene has CDR1 SGHAT and CDR2 FQNNGV. This CDR3 is 17 amino acids long. CDR3 coding DNA: TGTGCCAGCAGCTCGGGACTAGCGGGGGTTCCTAAAGAGACCCAGTACTTC. Amino acids: CASSSGLAGVPKETQYF. The variable domain in full, with the rest retrieved from reference TRBV11-2 and TRBJ2-5, is EAGVAQSPRYKIIEKRQSVAFWCNPISGHATLYWYQQILGQGPKLLIQFQNNGVVDDSQLPKDRFSAERLKGVDSTLKIQPAKLEDSAVYLCASSSGLAGVPKETQYFGPGTRLLVL.

The V gene is TRBV5-1, the J gene TRBJ1-3; perhaps TRBD1 as D (5 bases). The CDR3 extends over 16 amino acids. CDR1 SGHRS and CDR2 YFSETQ come from the germline V gene. Trimming shortened V by 0 bases and J by 4 bases, and 14 bases separated the two germline ends. The CDR3 region is CASSLGQGMGGNTIYF. The CDR3, as DNA: TGCGCCAGCAGCTTGGGCCAGGGAATGGGAGGAAACACCATATATTTT.